These 18 T cell receptor beta chains originate from one sample sequenced in a study of cytomegalovirus exposure and HLA in healthy donors. Produced via immunoSEQ multiplex PCR; TCRdb's table is partial and in-frame only. The table shows tens of thousands of clones, with 89% occurring only once. Sequences were obtained from PBMCs. Every receptor here comes from a woman younger than 35 in good health and CMV-seronegative.

V is TRBV27 and J is TRBJ2-7; maybe TRBD1 (5 bases). There are 15 residues in the CDR3. V was pared by 4 bases and J by 4 bases, with 17 bases between. Germline loops: CDR1 MNHEY, CDR2 SMNVEV (reference sequence). The CDR3 protein is CASSSMTASRYEQYF. The DNA of the CDR3 is TGTGCCAGCAGTTCAATGACAGCTTCCCGGTACGAGCAGTACTTC.

The V gene is TRBV7-9, the J gene TRBJ2-1, with 8 bases matching TRBD1. Germline-derived CDR1 and CDR2 are SEHNR and FQNEAQ (reference sequence). V lost 4 bases, J lost 10 bases, and 6 bases stayed unmatched. This CDR3 is built from 13 residues. CDR3 DNA: TGTGCCAGCAGCTCAGACAGGGGATGGGAGCAGTTCTTC. Translating gives CASSSDRGWEQFF.

In its sample, this clone was seen once. The chain carries TRBV11-2 and TRBJ2-5; D may be TRBD2 (5 bases). The CDR3 is made up of 15 amino acids. Germline CDR1 reads SGHAT; CDR2 reads FQNNGV. Trimming cost V 5 bases and J 0 bases, with 13 bases left between them. CDR3 DNA: TGTGCCAGCAGCATAGGAGGAGGCCACCAAGAGACCCAGTACTTC. This gives the protein CASSIGGGHQETQYF.

This clone was counted a single time. The J gene is TRBJ2-5, the V gene TRBV27, with TRBD1 as a possible D gene (5 bases). CDR1 is MNHEY, CDR2 SMNVEV, per germline (reference sequence). The CDR3 has 13 residues. V lost 3 bases, J lost 3 bases, and 8 bases lay in between. In DNA, the CDR3 is TGTGCCAGCAGTTTTCGGACAAAAGAGACCCAGTACTTC. Protein sequence: CASSFRTKETQYF.

The table lists this clone with a count of one. The chain carries TRBV4-2 and TRBJ1-3; tentatively, D is TRBD1 (5 bases). This CDR3 has 16 amino acids. The ends were cut back, 4 bases at V and 2 bases at J, with 15 bases in the middle. Germline V gives CDR1 LGHNA, CDR2 YNFKEQ. This CDR3 is CASSPRGGEAGNTIYF. The DNA of the CDR3 is TGTGCCAGCAGCCCTCGGGGCGGGGAAGCTGGAAACACCATATATTTT.

Written as DNA, the CDR3 is TGTGCCAGCAGTTACGGGGGCAGGGGCGAGCAGCCCCAGCATTTT. Translation: CASSYGGRGEQPQHF. J is TRBJ1-5 and V is TRBV6-5, with a possible D match to TRBD1 (6 bases). Germline-derived CDR1 and CDR2 are MNHEY and SVGAGI. The CDR3 extends over 15 amino acids. The germline V and J ends were trimmed by 2 bases and 7 bases, with 15 bases remaining between them.

Comments on this clone: Other nucleotide sequences from this sample produce the same CDR3. This chain joins TRBV14 and TRBJ1-2; tentative D call: TRBD1 (5 bases). V was trimmed by 4 bases and J by 1 base, leaving 7 bases between them. CDR3 size: 13 residues. Germline CDR1 SGHDN, CDR2 FVKESK. The CDR3 DNA is TGTGCCAGCAGCCCCCAGGGTAACTATGGCTACACCTTC. This encodes CASSPQGNYGYTF.

The chain employs TRBV7-9 and TRBJ1-2; 12 bases align to TRBD1. The J segment lost 13 bases and the V segment lost 5 bases, leaving 11 bases of the junction unmatched. The V gene's germline CDR1 is SEHNR and CDR2 FQNEAQ (reference sequence). The CDR3 spans 14 residues. The CDR3 nucleotides are TGTGCCAGCAGCGCACCGGGACAGGGGGCGGTCCCCACCTTC. It specifies CASSAPGQGAVPTF.

The chain links TRBV28 to TRBJ2-1; 7 bases are a match to TRBD1. V dropped 2 bases and J dropped 7; count of bases not matched to a gene: 8. The CDR3 spans 15 residues. Looked up from germline, CDR1 is MDHEN and CDR2 is SYDVKM. For the CDR3, the DNA is TGTGCCAGCAGTTTAGGACAGGAAATATGGAATGAGCAGTTCTTC. Its protein is CASSLGQEIWNEQFF.

V gene TRBV7-2 combines with J gene TRBJ1-4; a possible D gene is TRBD1 (5 bases). CDR3 length: 14 residues. Germline assignment: CDR1 SGHTA and CDR2 FQGNSA. The V end lost 6 bases, the J end lost 4 bases, and 12 bases lay between the germline ends. The CDR3 is CASRPTAINEKLFF. CDR3 DNA sequence: TGTGCCAGCAGGCCGACAGCCATTAATGAAAAACTGTTTTTT.

The V call is TRBV6-5, the J call TRBJ2-5; 8 positions agree with TRBD1. Losses at the gene ends were 2 bases for V and 4 bases for J; bases not matched to a gene: 3. The CDR3 runs to 14 residues. Germline V gene data show CDR1 as MNHEY and CDR2 as SVGAGI. The CDR3 bases are TGTGCCAGCAGTTACCGGACAGGGAGAGAGACCCAGTACTTC. Translated: CASSYRTGRETQYF.

V usage is TRBV29-1 and J usage is TRBJ1-1; 9 bases are a match to TRBD1. V gave up 7 bases and J gave up 5 bases; unmatched junction bases: 5. Germline assignment: CDR1 SQVTM and CDR2 ANQGSEA. This CDR3 is 12 amino acids long. The CDR3 protein is CSERQGETEAFF. The CDR3, as DNA: TGCAGCGAGCGACAGGGGGAGACTGAAGCTTTCTTT.

This clone was counted a few times. The chain combines TRBV4-1 with TRBJ1-6; TRBD1 aligns across 9 bases. Germline V gene data show CDR1 as MGHRA and CDR2 as YSYEKL. The V gene end was trimmed by 2 bases and the J gene end by 10 bases; junction bases not matched to a gene: 9. CDR3 length: 16 amino acids. CDR3 sequence reads: CASSQHRDRARSPLHF. The CDR3 bases are TGCGCCAGCAGCCAACATCGGGACAGGGCGCGATCACCCCTCCACTTT.

This clone was seen once. CDR3 nucleotides: TGTGCCAGCAGCTTAGAGCTAACAGGGGCAGATACGCAGTATTTT. Translated, it gives CASSLELTGADTQYF. J is TRBJ2-3 and V is TRBV7-9; TRBD1 aligns across 7 bases. The length of the CDR3 is 15 residues. V shed 1 base, J shed 4 bases, and the junction held 5 bases outside the gene matches. Germline V gives CDR1 SEHNR, CDR2 FQNEAQ (reference sequence). Drawing the rest from reference TRBV7-9 and TRBJ2-3, the complete variable domain is DTGVSQNPRHKITKRGQNVTFRCDPISEHNRLYWYRQTLGQGPEFLTYFQNEAQLEKSRLLSDRFSAERPKGSFSTLEIQRTEQGDSAMYLCASSLELTGADTQYFGPGTRLTVL.

The V and J genes are TRBV9 and TRBJ2-2; TRBD2 aligns across 8 bases. J gave up 4 bases and V 4 bases, and 6 bases lay outside the gene matches. This CDR3 comprises 15 residues. CDR1 and CDR2 from the germline V gene are SGDLS and YYNGEE. The CDR3 here is CASSHRGGPTGELFF. As DNA, the CDR3 is TGTGCCAGCAGCCACCGGGGGGGCCCCACCGGGGAGCTGTTTTTT. Variable domain in full (rest from reference TRBV9 and TRBJ2-2): DSGVTQTPKHLITATGQRVTLRCSPRSGDLSVYWYQQSLDQGLQFLIQYYNGEERAKGNILERFSAQQFPDLHSELNLSSLELGDSALYFCASSHRGGPTGELFFGEGSRLTVL.

The chain recombines TRBV18 with TRBJ2-7; 9 bases fit TRBD1. Germline assignment: CDR1 KGHSH and CDR2 LQKENI. After removal of 2 bases from V and 3 bases from J, the junction contained 5 bases not matched to a gene. The length of the CDR3 is 15 residues. The CDR3 region is CASSPGRQGGYEQYF. The DNA of the CDR3 is TGTGCCAGCTCACCAGGGAGACAGGGGGGCTACGAGCAGTACTTC.

The genes are TRBV7-8 and TRBJ2-3; 10 bases line up with TRBD2. The J segment lost 2 bases and the V segment lost 2 bases, leaving 1 base of the junction unmatched. The germline gives CDR1 SGHVS, CDR2 FQNEAQ. The length of the CDR3 is 15 residues. CDR3 coding DNA: TGTGCCAGCAGCTTACTAGCGGGGGACACAGATACGCAGTATTTT. It is translated as CASSLLAGDTDTQYF.

This chain connects TRBV7-2 to TRBJ1-2; 7 positions match TRBD1. The junction had 9 bases not matched to a gene; V was cut back by 3 bases and J by 8 bases. The CDR3 extends over 14 amino acids. Germline CDR1 is SGHTA and CDR2 is FQGNSA. CDR3: CASSFHRQGVGYTF. The CDR3 DNA is TGTGCCAGCAGCTTTCACCGACAGGGAGTAGGCTACACCTTC. Looking up the rest from reference TRBV7-2 and TRBJ1-2 gives the full variable domain: GAGVSQSPSNKVTEKGKDVELRCDPISGHTALYWYRQSLGQGLEFLIYFQGNSAPDKSGLPSDRFSAERTGGSVSTLTIQRTQQEDSAVYLCASSFHRQGVGYTFGSGTRLTVV.